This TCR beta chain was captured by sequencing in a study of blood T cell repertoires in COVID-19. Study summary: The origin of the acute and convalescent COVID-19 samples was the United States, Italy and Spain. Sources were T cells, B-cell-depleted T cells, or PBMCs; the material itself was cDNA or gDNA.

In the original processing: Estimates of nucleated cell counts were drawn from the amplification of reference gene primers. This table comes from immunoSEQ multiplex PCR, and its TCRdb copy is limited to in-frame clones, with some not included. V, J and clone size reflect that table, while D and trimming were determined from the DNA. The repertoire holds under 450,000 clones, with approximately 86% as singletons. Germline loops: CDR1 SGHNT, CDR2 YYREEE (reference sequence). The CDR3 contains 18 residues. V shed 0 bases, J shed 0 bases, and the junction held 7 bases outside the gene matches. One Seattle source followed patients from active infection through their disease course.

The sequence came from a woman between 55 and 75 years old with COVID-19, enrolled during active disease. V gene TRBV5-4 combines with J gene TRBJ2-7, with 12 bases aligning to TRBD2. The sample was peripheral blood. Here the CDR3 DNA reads TGTGCCAGCAGCTTGGATGGGGCTAGCGGGGGGGTCTCCTACGAGCAGTACTTC. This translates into CASSLDGASGGVSYEQYF.